The 16 T cell receptor beta chains listed next were all sequenced from one sample in a study of read filtering for tumor transcriptome and immune sequencing. This library used roughly 400 ng RNA and molecular barcoded adaptors spanning alpha/delta and beta/gamma chains. TCRdb reprocessed the reads via MiXCR and lists one record per CDR3 protein. The table shows over 80,000 distinct CDR3 sequences, with roughly 12% occurring only once. The sequenced material came from a population of CD138-negative cells sorted from bone marrow. These receptor sequences come from a donor at least 40 years old with multiple myeloma.

This clonotype came up many times. CDR3 loop: CASRSTAVGETQYF. CDR3 bases: TGTGCCAGCAGATCTACAGCCGTGGGGGAGACCCAGTACTTC. The chain combines TRBV7-9 with TRBJ2-5; D is ambiguous. Germline CDR1 reads SEHNR; CDR2 reads FQNEAQ (reference sequence). V lost 6 bases, J lost 5 bases, and 16 bases lay in between. This CDR3 contains 14 residues.

This clonotype occurred many times. The chain couples TRBV30 to TRBJ1-1; TRBD1 might be the D (6 bases). Trimming left V 3 bases short and J 10 bases short, with 15 bases between. Looked up from germline, CDR1 is GTSNPN and CDR2 is SVGIG (reference sequence). The CDR3 length is 12 residues. CDR3 in amino acids: CAWRGGGRGAFF. The CDR3 bases are TGTGCCTGGAGGGGAGGGGGGCGCGGAGCTTTCTTT.

This clonotype was counted at least ten times. The rearrangement uses TRBV6-5 and TRBJ1-1; TRBD1 matches 9 bases. The germline gives CDR1 MNHEY, CDR2 SVGAGI. This CDR3 is 14 amino acids long. V was pared by 5 bases and J by 6 bases, with 7 bases of the junction left unmatched. The CDR3 DNA reads TGTGCCAGCAGTCCACCGGGACAGGGCGCTGAAGCTTTCTTT. It specifies CASSPPGQGAEAFF.

The rearrangement links TRBV4-1 to TRBJ1-1, with D tentatively TRBD1 (5 bases). CDR1 and CDR2 (germline): MGHRA, YSYEKL. The CDR3 is 13 residues long. V gave up 3 bases and J gave up 6 bases, with 11 bases separating them. CDR3 residues: CASSQPRGPEAFF. The CDR3 region has the DNA TGCGCCAGCAGCCAGCCAAGGGGCCCTGAAGCTTTCTTT.

This chain links TRBV2 with TRBJ1-1; a weak D match, TRBD1 (5 bases). Per the germline V gene, CDR1 is SNHLY and CDR2 is FYNNEI. The CDR3 is 10 residues long. Trimming pared 2 bases from V and 11 bases from J, leaving 6 bases between. CDR3: CASSERGAFF. The DNA of the CDR3 is TGTGCCAGCAGTGAACGGGGGGCTTTCTTT.

This clonotype has only a few counts. The gene calls are TRBV2 and TRBJ2-3; 10 positions agree with TRBD2. CDR3 length: 14 residues. J lost 5 bases, V lost 6 bases, and 5 bases had no gene match. Germline V gene lookup returns CDR1 SNHLY and CDR2 FYNNEI. CDR3 region: CASSPSGRGDTQYF. The CDR3 bases are TGTGCCAGCAGCCCTAGCGGGAGAGGAGATACGCAGTATTTT. The whole variable domain, filled in from reference TRBV2 and TRBJ2-3, reads EPEVTQTPSHQVTQMGQEVILRCVPISNHLYFYWYRQILGQKVEFLVSFYNNEISEKSEIFDDQFSVERPDGSNFTLKIRSTKLEDSAMYFCASSPSGRGDTQYFGPGTRLTVL.

This clonotype showed up many times. V gene TRBV3-1 combines with J gene TRBJ1-1; D not certain. Germline V CDR1 and CDR2: LGHDT, YNNKEL (reference sequence). This CDR3 is built from 15 residues. V gave up 5 bases and J gave up 1 base, with 14 bases separating them. As DNA, the CDR3 is TGTGCCAGCAGCTCCCCGGACCTCGGGAACACTGAAGCTTTCTTT. Protein product: CASSSPDLGNTEAFF.

This clonotype showed up many times. V and J are TRBV29-1 and TRBJ1-1; D perhaps matches TRBD1 (5 bases). Trimming took 1 base from V and 7 from J, leaving 10 bases between them. This CDR3 has 12 amino acids. Germline values: CDR1 SQVTM, CDR2 ANQGSEA. CDR3 bases: TGCAGCGTTGAAGCTCCAAGGGGTGAAGCTTTCTTT. Residues: CSVEAPRGEAFF.

Concerning this clonotype itself: A read error may produce the germline difference seen at one junction end. The chain joins TRBV5-1 to TRBJ2-1, with D possibly TRBD1 on 5 matching bases. From germline, CDR1 is SGHRS and CDR2 YFSETQ. The CDR3 runs 15 residues. CDR3 in amino acids: CASSFDSSFSNGQFF. CDR3 sequence (DNA): TGCGCCAGCAGTTTTGACAGCAGTTTTTCCAATGGGCAGTTCTTC.

This clonotype occurred many times. The chain has TRBV20-1 and TRBJ2-3; D gene uncertain. The V gene's germline CDR1 is DFQATT and CDR2 SNEGSKA (reference sequence). This CDR3 has 12 residues. Between the trimmed V and J ends, which lost 7 bases and 4 bases, there was a span of 12 bases. CDR3 protein: CSGSESADTQYF. The CDR3 nucleotides are TGCAGTGGGAGCGAAAGTGCAGATACGCAGTATTTT.

The chain has TRBV5-1 and TRBJ1-1; TRBD1 agrees at 9 bases. CDR3 size: 14 residues. CDR1 SGHRS and CDR2 YFSETQ come from the germline V gene. J was trimmed by 3 bases and V by 4 bases; bases with no gene match: 4. The CDR3 loop is CASSPTGGYTEAFF. CDR3 bases: TGCGCCAGCAGCCCTACAGGGGGCTACACTGAAGCTTTCTTT.

The chain links TRBV7-9 to TRBJ2-1; 13 nucleotides agree with TRBD2. CDR1 and CDR2 from the germline V gene are SEHNR and FQNEAQ (reference sequence). The junction had 4 bases not matched to a gene; V was cut back by 5 bases and J by 3 bases. The CDR3 sequence is 16 residues long. For the CDR3, the DNA is TGTGCCAGCAGCCGGACTAGCGGGAGTGGCTACAATGAGCAGTTCTTC. Protein sequence: CASSRTSGSGYNEQFF.

There are many counts of this clonotype. The rearrangement uses TRBV7-2 and TRBJ2-1; TRBD2 agrees at 14 bases. CDR1 and CDR2 from the germline V gene are SGHTA and FQGNSA. The CDR3 totals 17 residues. Germline trimming cut 3 bases from V and 9 bases from J; bases unmatched to any gene: 10. The CDR3 nucleotides read TGTGCCAGCAGCTTTGGTCTCGTGGGACTAGCGGGAGTTGAGCAGTTCTTC. As protein: CASSFGLVGLAGVEQFF.

This clonotype was detected only a few times. The chain uses TRBV7-6 and TRBJ2-5; D may be TRBD2 (5 bases). There are 13 residues in the CDR3. Germline CDR1 and CDR2: SGHVS and FNYEAQ. Trimming shortened V by 4 bases and J by 5 bases, and 11 bases separated the two germline ends. CDR3 sequence (DNA): TGTGCCAGCAGCTCGACTGGCGGGGAGACCCAGTACTTC. It translates to CASSSTGGETQYF.

This clonotype was counted only a few times. A much larger clone lies one base from this, so it may be a read error. V is TRBV5-1 and J is TRBJ1-1; D not resolved. This CDR3 is built from 14 residues. Germline V gene lookup returns CDR1 SGHRS and CDR2 YFSETQ. The CDR3 sequence is CAGSLVGPYTEAFF. DNA of the CDR3: TGCGCCGGCAGCTTGGTGGGCCCCTACACTGAAGCTTTCTTT.

Details on this clonotype: With a far larger clone one base away, a read error is the likely cause. The chain carries TRBV7-9 and TRBJ2-7, with 7 nucleotides matching TRBD2. There are 14 residues in the CDR3. Germline V lookup: CDR1 SEHNR, CDR2 FQNEAQ (reference sequence). This chain's CDR3 is CASSSARGGNEQSF. DNA for the CDR3: TGTGCCAGCAGCTCTGCACGCGGGGGAAATGAGCAGTCCTTC.